This TCR beta chain was recorded in a study of PD-1 blockade in mismatch repair-deficient tumors. This CDR3 is 21 amino acids long. After removal of 6 bases from V and 6 bases from J, the junction contained 24 bases not matched to a gene. Germline-derived CDR1 and CDR2 are MDHEN and SYDVKM. Profiling relied on immunoSEQ multiplex PCR, and the TCRdb table lists in-frame clones only, not all of them. The data hold around 18,000 clones, with 84% observed a single time. TCRs were sequenced from a few patients responding to pembrolizumab. This sequence originates from an adult with mismatch repair-deficient cancer. This specimen was PBMCs, taken 22 to 25 weeks after starting pembrolizumab. The chain links TRBV28 to TRBJ1-6, with TRBD1 matching over 9 bases. The CDR3: CASRSPSGYRGQGRGNSPLHF. The CDR3 nucleotides read TGTGCCAGCAGGTCTCCAAGTGGGTACAGGGGGCAGGGGCGAGGTAATTCACCCCTCCACTTT. Looking up the rest from reference TRBV28 and TRBJ1-6 gives the full variable domain: DVKVTQSSRYLVKRTGEKVFLECVQDMDHENMFWYRQDPGLGLRLIYFSYDVKMKEKGDIPEGYSVSREKKERFSLILESASTNQTSMYLCASRSPSGYRGQGRGNSPLHFGNGTRLTVT.